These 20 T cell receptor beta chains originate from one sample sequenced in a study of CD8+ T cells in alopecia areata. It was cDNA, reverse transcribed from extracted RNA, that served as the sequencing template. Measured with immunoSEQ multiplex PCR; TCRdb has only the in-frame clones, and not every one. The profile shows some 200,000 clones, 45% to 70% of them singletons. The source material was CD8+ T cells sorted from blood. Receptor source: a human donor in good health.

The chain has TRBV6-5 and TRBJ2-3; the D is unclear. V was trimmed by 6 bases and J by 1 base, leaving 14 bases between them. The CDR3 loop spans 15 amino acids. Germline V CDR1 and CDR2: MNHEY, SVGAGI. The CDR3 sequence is CASSPVLKGTDTQYF. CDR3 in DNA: TGTGCCAGCAGCCCCGTCCTTAAAGGCACAGATACGCAGTATTTT.

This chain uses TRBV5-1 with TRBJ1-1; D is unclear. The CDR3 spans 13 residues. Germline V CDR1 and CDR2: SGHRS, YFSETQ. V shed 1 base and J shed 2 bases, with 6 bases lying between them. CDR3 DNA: TGCGCCAGCAGCTTGTGGCCTAACACTGAAGCTTTCTTT. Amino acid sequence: CASSLWPNTEAFF.

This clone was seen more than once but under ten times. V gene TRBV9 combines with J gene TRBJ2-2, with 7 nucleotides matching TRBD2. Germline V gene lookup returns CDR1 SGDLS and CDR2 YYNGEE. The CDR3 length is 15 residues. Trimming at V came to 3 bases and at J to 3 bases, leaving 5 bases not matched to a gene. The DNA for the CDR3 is TGTGCCAGCAGCGCGAGCGGGGCTTACACCGGGGAGCTGTTTTTT. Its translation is CASSASGAYTGELFF.

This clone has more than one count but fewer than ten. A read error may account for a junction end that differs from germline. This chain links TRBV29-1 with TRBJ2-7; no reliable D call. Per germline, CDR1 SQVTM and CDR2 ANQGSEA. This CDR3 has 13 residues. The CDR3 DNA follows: TGCAGCGCTGAAGACAAGAGCTCCTACGAGCAGTACTTC. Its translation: CSAEDKSSYEQYF.

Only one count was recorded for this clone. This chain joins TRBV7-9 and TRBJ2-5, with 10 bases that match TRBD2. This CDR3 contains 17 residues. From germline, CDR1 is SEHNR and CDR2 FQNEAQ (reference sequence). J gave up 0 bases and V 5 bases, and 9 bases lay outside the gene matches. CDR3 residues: CASSLFSGGPYQETQYF. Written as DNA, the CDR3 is TGTGCCAGCAGCCTATTTAGCGGGGGGCCTTACCAAGAGACCCAGTACTTC.

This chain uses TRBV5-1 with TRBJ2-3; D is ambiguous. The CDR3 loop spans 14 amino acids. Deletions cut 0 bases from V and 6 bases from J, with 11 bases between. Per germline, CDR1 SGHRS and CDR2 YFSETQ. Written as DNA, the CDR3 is TGCGCCAGCAGCTTGGGACGGATTATTGATACGCAGTATTTT. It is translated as CASSLGRIIDTQYF.

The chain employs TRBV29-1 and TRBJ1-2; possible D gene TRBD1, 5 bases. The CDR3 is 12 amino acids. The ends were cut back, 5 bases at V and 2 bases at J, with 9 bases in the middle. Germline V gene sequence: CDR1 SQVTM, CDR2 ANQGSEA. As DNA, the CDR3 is TGCAGCGTTCCCAGGGCAAACTATGGCTACACCTTC. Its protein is CSVPRANYGYTF.

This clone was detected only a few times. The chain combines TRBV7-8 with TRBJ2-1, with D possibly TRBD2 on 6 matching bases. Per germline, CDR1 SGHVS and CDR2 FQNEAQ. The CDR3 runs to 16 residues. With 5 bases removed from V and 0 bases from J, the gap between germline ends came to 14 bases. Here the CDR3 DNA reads TGTGCCAGCAGCCCTGCGGGACTCCTCTCCTACAATGAGCAGTTCTTC. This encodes CASSPAGLLSYNEQFF.

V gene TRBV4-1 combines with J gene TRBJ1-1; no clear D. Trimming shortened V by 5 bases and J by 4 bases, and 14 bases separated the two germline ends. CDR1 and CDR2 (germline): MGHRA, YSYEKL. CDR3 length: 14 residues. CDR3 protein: CASSNVPVGTEAFF. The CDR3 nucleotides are TGCGCCAGCAGCAACGTGCCCGTAGGCACTGAAGCTTTCTTT.

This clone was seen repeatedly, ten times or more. This CDR3 reads CASATGTGDEKLFF. The CDR3 DNA reads as TGCGCCAGCGCCACCGGGACAGGGGATGAAAAACTGTTTTTT. The rearrangement joins TRBV4-1 to TRBJ1-4; TRBD1 aligns across 10 bases. The germline V gene has CDR1 MGHRA and CDR2 YSYEKL. V gave up 8 bases and J gave up 6 bases; unmatched junction bases: 6. CDR3 length: 14 amino acids.

The CDR3 sequence: CASSLEGAKAYF. The CDR3 DNA follows: TGTGCCAGCAGCTTAGAGGGAGCTAAGGCGTACTTC. The chain is built from TRBV7-9 and TRBJ2-7; TRBD2 is a possible D gene (5 bases). The CDR3 has 12 residues. The V and J ends lost 1 base and 12 bases respectively, with 13 bases between them. CDR1 is SEHNR and CDR2 is FQNEAQ in the germline V gene (reference sequence).

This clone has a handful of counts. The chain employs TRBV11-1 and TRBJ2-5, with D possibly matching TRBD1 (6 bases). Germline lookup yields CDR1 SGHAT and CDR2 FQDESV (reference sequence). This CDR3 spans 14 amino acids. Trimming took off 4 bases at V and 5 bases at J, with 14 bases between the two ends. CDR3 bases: TGTGCCAGCAGCTCAGGACAGCTTTGGGAGACCCAGTACTTC. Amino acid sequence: CASSSGQLWETQYF.

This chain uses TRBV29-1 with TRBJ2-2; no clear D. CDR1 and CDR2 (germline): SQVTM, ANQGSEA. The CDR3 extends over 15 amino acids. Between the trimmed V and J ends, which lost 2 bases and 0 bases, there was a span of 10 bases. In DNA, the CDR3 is TGCAGCGTTGAACTGGGCCGGACGAACACCGGGGAGCTGTTTTTT. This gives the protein CSVELGRTNTGELFF.

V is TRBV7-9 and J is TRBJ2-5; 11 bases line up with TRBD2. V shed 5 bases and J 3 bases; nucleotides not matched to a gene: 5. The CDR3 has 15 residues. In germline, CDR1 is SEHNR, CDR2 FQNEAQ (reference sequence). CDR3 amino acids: CASSVSGGAEETQYF. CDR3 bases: TGTGCCAGCAGCGTTAGCGGGGGGGCCGAAGAGACCCAGTACTTC.

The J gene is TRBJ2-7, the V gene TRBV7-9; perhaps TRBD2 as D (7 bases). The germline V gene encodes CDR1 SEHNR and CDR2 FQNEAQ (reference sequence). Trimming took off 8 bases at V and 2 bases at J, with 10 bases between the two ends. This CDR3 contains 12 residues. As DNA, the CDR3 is TGTGCCAGCGGGGGGGCCACCTACGAGCAGTACTTC. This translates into CASGGATYEQYF.

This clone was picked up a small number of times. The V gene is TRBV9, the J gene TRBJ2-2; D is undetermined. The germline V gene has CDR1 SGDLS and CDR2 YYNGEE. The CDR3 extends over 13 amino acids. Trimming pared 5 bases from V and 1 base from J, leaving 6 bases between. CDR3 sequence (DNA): TGTGCCAGCAGGCCGGGGAACACCGGGGAGCTGTTTTTT. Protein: CASRPGNTGELFF.

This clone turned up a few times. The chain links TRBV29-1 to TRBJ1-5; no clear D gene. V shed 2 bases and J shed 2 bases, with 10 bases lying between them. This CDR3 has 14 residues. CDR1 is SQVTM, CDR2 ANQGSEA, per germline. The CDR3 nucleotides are TGCAGCGTTGAAAGTGTAGCGGGCAATCAGCCCCAGCATTTT. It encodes CSVESVAGNQPQHF.

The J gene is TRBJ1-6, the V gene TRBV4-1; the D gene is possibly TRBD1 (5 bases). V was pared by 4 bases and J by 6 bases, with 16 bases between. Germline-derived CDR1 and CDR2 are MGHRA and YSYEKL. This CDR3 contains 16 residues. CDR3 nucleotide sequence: TGCGCCAGCAGCCCCAACGAGGGGTTAGCTAATTCACCCCTCCACTTT. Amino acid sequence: CASSPNEGLANSPLHF.

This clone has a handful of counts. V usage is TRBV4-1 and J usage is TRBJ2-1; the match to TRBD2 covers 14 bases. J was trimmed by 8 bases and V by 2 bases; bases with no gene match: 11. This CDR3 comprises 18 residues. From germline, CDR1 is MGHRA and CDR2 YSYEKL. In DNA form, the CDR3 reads TGCGCCAGCAGCCAACCTTGGACTAGCGGGGGGCCTGGCGATGAGCAGTTCTTC. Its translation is CASSQPWTSGGPGDEQFF.

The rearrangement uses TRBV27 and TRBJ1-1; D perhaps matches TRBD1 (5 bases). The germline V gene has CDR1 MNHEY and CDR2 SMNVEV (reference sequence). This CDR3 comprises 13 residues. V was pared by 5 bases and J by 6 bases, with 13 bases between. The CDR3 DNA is TGTGCCAGCAGTCCAGGGATTCGGGCTGAAGCTTTCTTT. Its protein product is CASSPGIRAEAFF.